Listed below are T cell receptor beta chains from one sample, sequenced in a study of blood T cell repertoires in COVID-19. Assay used: immunoSEQ multiplex PCR; TCRdb lists only in-frame clones, some missing. This table holds approximately 110,000 clones, roughly 80% found once. The source material was peripheral blood. All receptors derive from a woman aged 80 or over with acute or convalescent COVID-19. Each CDR3 is given with its conserved first and last residue. Each record gives: D gene, clone size, J gene, V gene, CDR3 DNA, CDR3 protein. D genes are given only for firm matches. Size is stated for part of the rows, as once, few or many counts, or as a class when the clone is expanded.

TRBD1	-	TRBJ2-5	TRBV2	TGTGCCAGCAGTGCTCCTAGTCAGGGGGCAGAGACCCAGTACTTC	CASSAPSQGAETQYF
-	once	TRBJ2-5	TRBV7-7	TGTGCCAGCAGCTTAGCCGCGGTTCAAGAGACCCAGTACTTC	CASSLAAVQETQYF
-	-	TRBJ2-2	TRBV5-4	TGTGCCAGCAGCTTGCGAGTAGCCGGGGAGCTGTTTTTT	CASSLRVAGELFF
-	-	TRBJ1-5	TRBV4-1	TGCGCCAGCAGCCAAAGAAAGTTAGTCAGGGGATTGGTGCAGCCCCAGCATTTT	CASSQRKLVRGLVQPQHF
TRBD2	once	TRBJ2-5	TRBV2	TGTGCCAGCAGCGCTGGGACTAGCGGGAGGCAAGAGACCCAGTACTTC	CASSAGTSGRQETQYF
-	once	TRBJ2-3	TRBV24-1	TGTGCCACCAGTGATCTTGGGCCTCTCAATACGCAGTATTTT	CATSDLGPLNTQYF
TRBD1	-	TRBJ1-2	TRBV19	TGTGCCAGTAGTATAGGGCGACAGGGGCACTATGGCTACACCTTC	CASSIGRQGHYGYTF
-	-	TRBJ2-3	TRBV25-1	TGTGCCAGCAGAAAGACTAGCACAGATACGCAGTATTTT	CASRKTSTDTQYF
TRBD1	-	TRBJ1-2	TRBV6-1	TGTGCCAGCAGTGATACAGGGGGACCTTATGGCTACACCTTC	CASSDTGGPYGYTF
TRBD2	-	TRBJ2-2	TRBV2	TGTGCCAGCAGTGGGACTAGCGGGAACACCGGGGAGCTGTTTTTT	CASSGTSGNTGELFF
-	once	TRBJ2-7	TRBV2	TGTGCCAGCAGGGGGGTCAGGGGCGAGCAGTACTTC	CASRGVRGEQYF
-	-	TRBJ1-5	TRBV28	TGTGCCAGCAGTTTACCACGGTCCAGGGCATTCAATCAGCCCCAGCATTTT	CASSLPRSRAFNQPQHF
-	once	TRBJ1-2	TRBV3-1/TRBV3-2	TGTGCCAGCAGCCTACGGACAACCCTGGGCTACACCTTC	CASSLRTTLGYTF
-	-	TRBJ2-5	TRBV9	TGTGCCAGCAGCGGGGGCATCCTGACGACCCAGTACTTC	CASSGGILTTQYF
-	-	TRBJ2-7	TRBV11-2	TGTGCCAGCAGCCCTAGTGTATTCTACGAGCAGTACTTC	CASSPSVFYEQYF
-	-	TRBJ1-2	TRBV5-6	TGTGCCAGCAGCTTCGGTACGGACAGCTATGGCTACACCTTC	CASSFGTDSYGYTF
-	-	TRBJ1-3	TRBV28	TGTGCCAGCAGTCCCCCCTCGAGCTCTGGAAACACCATATATTTT	CASSPPSSSGNTIYF
-	-	TRBJ1-2	TRBV7-2	TGTGCCAGCAGCTTAGTAACAGGAATACACTATGGCTACACCTTC	CASSLVTGIHYGYTF
TRBD2	-	TRBJ2-1	TRBV4-2	TGTGCCAGCAGCCAGGCCGGGACTAGCAGGAACAATGAGCAGTTCTTC	CASSQAGTSRNNEQFF
-	-	TRBJ1-1	TRBV6-5	TGTGCCAGCAGTTACTCGACTGCAAGGCGACCCGCTTTT	CASSYSTARRPAF
TRBD2	-	TRBJ2-1	TRBV9	TGTGCCAGCAGCGTAGGACTAGCAGGAGCGCAGTTCTTC	CASSVGLAGAQFF
-	-	TRBJ1-6	TRBV19	TGTGCCAGTAAGGCAGGGGCTTGGAATTCACCCCTCCACTTT	CASKAGAWNSPLHF
TRBD2	-	TRBJ2-7	TRBV19	TGTGCCAGTAGTCCAACCGACCGGGAGGCCGCACGGCAGTACTTC	CASSPTDREAARQYF
TRBD1	-	TRBJ2-5	TRBV10-1	TGCGCCAGCAGTGAGTCAACCCGGACAGGGCGAGAGACCCAGTACTTC	CASSESTRTGRETQYF